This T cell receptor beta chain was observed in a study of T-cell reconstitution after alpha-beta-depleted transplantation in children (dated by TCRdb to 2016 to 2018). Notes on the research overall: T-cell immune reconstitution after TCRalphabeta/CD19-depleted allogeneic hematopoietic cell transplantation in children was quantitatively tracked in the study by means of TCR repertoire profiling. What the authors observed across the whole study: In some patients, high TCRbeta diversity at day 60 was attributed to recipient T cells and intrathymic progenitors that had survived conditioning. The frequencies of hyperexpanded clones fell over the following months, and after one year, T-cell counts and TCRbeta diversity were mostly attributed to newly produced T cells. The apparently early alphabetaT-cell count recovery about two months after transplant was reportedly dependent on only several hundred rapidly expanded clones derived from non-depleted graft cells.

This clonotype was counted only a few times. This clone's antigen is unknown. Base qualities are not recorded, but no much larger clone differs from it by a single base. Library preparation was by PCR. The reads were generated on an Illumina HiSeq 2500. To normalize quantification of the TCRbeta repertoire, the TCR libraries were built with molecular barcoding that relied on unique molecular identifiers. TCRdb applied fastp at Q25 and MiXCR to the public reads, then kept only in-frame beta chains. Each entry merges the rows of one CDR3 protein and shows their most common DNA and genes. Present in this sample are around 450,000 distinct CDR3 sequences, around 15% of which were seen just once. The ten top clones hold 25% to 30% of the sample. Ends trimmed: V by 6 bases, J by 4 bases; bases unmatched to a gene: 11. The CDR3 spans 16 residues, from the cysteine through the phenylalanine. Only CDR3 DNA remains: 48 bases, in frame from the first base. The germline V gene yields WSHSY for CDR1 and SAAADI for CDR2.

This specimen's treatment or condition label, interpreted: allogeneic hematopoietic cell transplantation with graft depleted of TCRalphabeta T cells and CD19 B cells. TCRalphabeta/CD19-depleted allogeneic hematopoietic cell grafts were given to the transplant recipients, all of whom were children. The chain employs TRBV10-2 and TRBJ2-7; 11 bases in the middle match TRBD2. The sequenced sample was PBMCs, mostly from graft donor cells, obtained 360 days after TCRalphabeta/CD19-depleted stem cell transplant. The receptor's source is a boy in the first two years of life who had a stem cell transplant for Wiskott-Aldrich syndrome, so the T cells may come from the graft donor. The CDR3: CASSYFPLAGDYEQYF. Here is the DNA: TGCGCCAGCAGCTATTTCCCACTAGCGGGAGATTACGAGCAGTACTTC.